The source of this T cell receptor (beta chain) is a study of blood T cell repertoires in COVID-19. Participants, about 18 to 100 years old, spanned fewer than 30 US areas. Clinical history reported by participants formed the basis on which cohorts were assigned. Per the original methods: Estimation of nucleated cell counts was performed using reference gene primer amplification. The table came from immunoSEQ multiplex PCR; TCRdb's copy has only in-frame clones and leaves some out. Clone size and V and J calls were adopted from that table, with D and trimming inferred from the DNA. The sample yields a few hundred thousand clones, 70% to 90% seen once. The V segment lost 8 bases and the J segment 4 bases; nucleotides outside the gene matches: 6. Germline values: CDR1 MNHEY, CDR2 SVGAGI. The CDR3 sequence is 13 residues long.

Material for sequencing was PBMCs or T cells enriched from blood (not recorded which). This TCR was sampled from a man aged 30-40 years who had recovered from COVID-19. This chain uses TRBV6-5 with TRBJ1-1, with TRBD1 matching 8 bases. DNA for the CDR3: TGTGCCAGCGTGCAGGGGGCACTCACTGAAGCTTTCTTT. Translating gives CASVQGALTEAFF.